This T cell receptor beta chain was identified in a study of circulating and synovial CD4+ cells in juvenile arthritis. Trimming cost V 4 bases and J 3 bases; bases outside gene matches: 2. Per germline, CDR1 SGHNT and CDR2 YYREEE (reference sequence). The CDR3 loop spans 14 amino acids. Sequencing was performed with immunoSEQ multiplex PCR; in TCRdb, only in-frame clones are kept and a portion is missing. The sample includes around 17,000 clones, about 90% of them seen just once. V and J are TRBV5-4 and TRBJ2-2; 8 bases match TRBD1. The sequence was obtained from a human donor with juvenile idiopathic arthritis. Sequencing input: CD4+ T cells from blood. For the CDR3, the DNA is TGTGCCAGCAGCACGGACAGGGACACCGGGGAGCTGTTTTTT. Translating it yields CASSTDRDTGELFF. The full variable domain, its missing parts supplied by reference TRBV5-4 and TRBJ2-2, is ETGVTQSPTHLIKTRGQQVTLRCSSQSGHNTVSWYQQALGQGPQFIFQYYREEENGRGNFPPRFSGLQFPNYSSELNVNALELDDSALYLCASSTDRDTGELFFGEGSRLTVL.